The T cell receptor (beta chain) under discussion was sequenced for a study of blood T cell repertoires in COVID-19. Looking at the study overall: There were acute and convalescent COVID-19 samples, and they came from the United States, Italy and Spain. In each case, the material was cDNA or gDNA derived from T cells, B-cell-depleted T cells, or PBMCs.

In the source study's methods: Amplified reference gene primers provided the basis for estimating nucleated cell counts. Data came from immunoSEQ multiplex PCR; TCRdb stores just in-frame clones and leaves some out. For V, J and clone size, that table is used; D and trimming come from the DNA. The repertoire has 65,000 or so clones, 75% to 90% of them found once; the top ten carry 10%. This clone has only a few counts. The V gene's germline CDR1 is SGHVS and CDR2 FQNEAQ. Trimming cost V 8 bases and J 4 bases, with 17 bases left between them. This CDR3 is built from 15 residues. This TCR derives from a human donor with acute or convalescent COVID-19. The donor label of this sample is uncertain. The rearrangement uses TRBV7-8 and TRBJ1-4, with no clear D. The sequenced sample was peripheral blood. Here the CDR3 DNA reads TGTGCCAGCGGCACTAGGTGGCAGAATAATGAAAAACTGTTTTTT. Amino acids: CASGTRWQNNEKLFF.